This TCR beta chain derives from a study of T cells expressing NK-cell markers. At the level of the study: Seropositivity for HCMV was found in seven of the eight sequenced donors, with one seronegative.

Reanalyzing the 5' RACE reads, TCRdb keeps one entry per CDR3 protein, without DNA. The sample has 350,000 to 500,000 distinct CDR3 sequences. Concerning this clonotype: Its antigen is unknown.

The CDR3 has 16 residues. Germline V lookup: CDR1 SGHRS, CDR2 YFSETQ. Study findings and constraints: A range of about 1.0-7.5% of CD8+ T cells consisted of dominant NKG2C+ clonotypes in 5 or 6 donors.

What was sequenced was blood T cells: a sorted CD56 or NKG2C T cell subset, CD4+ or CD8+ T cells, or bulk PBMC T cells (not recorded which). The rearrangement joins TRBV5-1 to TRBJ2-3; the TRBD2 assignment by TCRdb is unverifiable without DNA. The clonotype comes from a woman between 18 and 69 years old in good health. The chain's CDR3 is CASSPGTSGPADTQYF.